The clone carrying this T cell receptor (beta chain) was found many times. The antigen is unknown. The V end was cut by 4 bases, the J end by 4 bases, with 15 bases between. From germline, CDR1 is SGHRS and CDR2 YFSETQ. This CDR3 spans 15 amino acids. Treatment meaning: PENTA 11 planned treatment interruption arm or continuous ART arm. Cryopreserved PBMC samples required at least 5 million viable cells. RNA-based 3' RACE libraries used unique molecular identifiers. TCRdb re-called the 3' RACE reads through MiXCR, storing one row per CDR3 protein. The repertoire consists of fewer than 100,000 distinct CDR3 sequences, with under 8% occurring once and the leading ten covering more than 0.95%. These data belong to a study of HIV-infected children after antiretroviral therapy interruption. As for the study in general: Samples from the continuous-treatment group were taken at weeks 0, 48 and 150. Notes on the study in general: Naive CD4+ CDR3 sharing between time points fell after interruption began.

The sequenced sample was CD45RA+ CD4+ T cells from PBMCs, pooled from several time points, obtained from a donor given antiretroviral therapy, either interrupted or continuous. Subset meaning: naive CD4+ CD45RA+ CD45RO- T cells. V gene TRBV5-1 combines with J gene TRBJ2-1; D is ambiguous. The receptor's source is a pool of human donors with HIV. DNA of the CDR3: TGCGCCAGCAGCGAGCGATGGCGGCCTTACAATGAGCAGTTCTTC. Amino acid sequence: CASSERWRPYNEQFF.